This T cell receptor beta chain was found in a study of blood T cell repertoires in COVID-19. Study details: Sites in the United States, Italy and Spain provided acute and convalescent COVID-19 samples. Sample material is recorded as cDNA or gDNA derived from T cells, B-cell-depleted T cells, or PBMCs.

Study processing details: Amplification from reference gene primers served as the basis for estimated nucleated cell counts. Sequencing used immunoSEQ multiplex PCR; TCRdb keeps in-frame clones, though not all of them. The V and J calls and the clone size are those of that table, but D and trimming were determined from the DNA. The sample lists approximately 170,000 clones, approximately 90% occurring once. The CDR3 contains 14 residues. V lost 2 bases to trimming and J lost 1 base, with 10 bases between them. Germline loops: CDR1 SQVTM, CDR2 ANQGSEA. The sequenced material came from peripheral blood. The sequence was obtained from a man aged 50 or older who had recovered from COVID-19. V is TRBV29-1 and J is TRBJ2-3, with a weak D call TRBD2 (5 bases). The CDR3 coding sequence is TGCAGCGTTGAACGGGCACTAGGCACAGATACGCAGTATTTT. It encodes CSVERALGTDTQYF.